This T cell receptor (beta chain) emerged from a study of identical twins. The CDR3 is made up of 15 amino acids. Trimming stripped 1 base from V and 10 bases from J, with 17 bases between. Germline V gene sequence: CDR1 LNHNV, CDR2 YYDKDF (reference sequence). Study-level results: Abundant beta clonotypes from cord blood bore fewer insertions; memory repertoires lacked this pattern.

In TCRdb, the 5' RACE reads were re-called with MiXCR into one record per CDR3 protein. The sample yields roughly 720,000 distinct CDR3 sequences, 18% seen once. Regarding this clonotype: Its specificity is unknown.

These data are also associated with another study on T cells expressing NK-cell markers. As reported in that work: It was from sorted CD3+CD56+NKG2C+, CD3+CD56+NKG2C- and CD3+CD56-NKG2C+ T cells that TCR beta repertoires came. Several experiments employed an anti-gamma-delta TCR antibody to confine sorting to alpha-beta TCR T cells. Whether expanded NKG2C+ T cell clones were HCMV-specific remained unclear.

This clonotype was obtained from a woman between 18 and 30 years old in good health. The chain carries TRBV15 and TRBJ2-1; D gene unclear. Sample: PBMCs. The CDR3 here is CATSRVPLGLDEQFF. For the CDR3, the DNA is TGTGCCACCAGCAGAGTGCCCCTCGGTCTCGACGAGCAGTTCTTC.